A single sample is the source of the 14 T cell receptor beta chains below, sequenced in a study of siplizumab effects on memory and regulatory T cells. This table comes from immunoSEQ multiplex PCR, and its TCRdb copy is limited to in-frame clones, with some not included. This table has approximately 75,000 clones, 85% to 95% appearing once. The sample comprised CD8+ T cells sorted from blood. The receptors come from a human donor in good health.

The chain employs TRBV9 and TRBJ2-2; no clear D gene. Germline-derived CDR1 and CDR2 are SGDLS and YYNGEE. V lost 0 bases and J 8 bases, leaving 11 bases between the germline ends. The CDR3 is made up of 14 amino acids. The CDR3 here is CASSVATGGGELFF. The CDR3 DNA is TGTGCCAGCAGCGTAGCTACGGGTGGGGGGGAGCTGTTTTTT.

This chain connects TRBV27 to TRBJ2-3, with TRBD1 matching 9 bases. The CDR3 covers 15 residues. Germline V lookup: CDR1 MNHEY, CDR2 SMNVEV (reference sequence). Trimming removed 4 bases from V and 7 bases from J; junction bases left unmatched: 9. The DNA for the CDR3 is TGTGCCAGCAGTTCTGTGACAGGGGGATCGAATACGCAGTATTTT. Protein: CASSSVTGGSNTQYF.

This chain uses TRBV5-1 with TRBJ2-3; 10 bases agree with TRBD2. CDR3 length equals 17 residues. V shed 0 bases and J 3 bases; nucleotides not matched to a gene: 7. The germline CDR1 and CDR2 sequences are SGHRS and YFSETQ. The CDR3 protein is CASSLAVASGGTDTQYF. For the CDR3, the DNA is TGCGCCAGCAGCTTGGCCGTGGCTAGCGGGGGAACAGATACGCAGTATTTT.

The chain has TRBV6-5 and TRBJ2-7; D not resolved. CDR1 MNHEY and CDR2 SVGAGI come from the germline V gene. V lost 4 bases and J lost 0, with 10 bases in between. The length of the CDR3 is 14 residues. CDR3 in amino acids: CASSLVQNSYEQYF. Written as DNA, the CDR3 is TGTGCCAGCAGTTTGGTACAAAACTCCTACGAGCAGTACTTC.

The gene calls are TRBV2 and TRBJ1-1, with TRBD1 as a possible D gene (5 bases). The germline V gene encodes CDR1 SNHLY and CDR2 FYNNEI. This CDR3 comprises 15 residues. V was pared by 1 base and J by 6 bases, with 15 bases between. The CDR3 DNA reads as TGTGCCAGCAGTGAAGGGGAAAGGGGCAACTCTGAAGCTTTCTTT. Its translation is CASSEGERGNSEAFF.

The chain uses TRBV7-9 and TRBJ2-7; D not resolved. The CDR3 is made up of 13 amino acids. V lost 5 bases and J lost 0, with 8 bases in between. Germline V gene data show CDR1 as SEHNR and CDR2 as FQNEAQ (reference sequence). DNA of the CDR3: TGTGCCAGCAGCCCCCAGGACTCCTACGAGCAGTACTTC. Translated: CASSPQDSYEQYF.

The chain carries TRBV5-6 and TRBJ2-3; D unclear. Germline loops: CDR1 SGHDT, CDR2 YYEEEE. The V end lost 9 bases, the J end lost 1 base, and 12 bases lay between the germline ends. The CDR3 runs 13 residues. The CDR3 loop reads CATDGRCTDTQYF. The CDR3 DNA sequence: TGTGCCACCGACGGACGGTGCACAGATACGCAGTATTTT.

The V call is TRBV6-1, the J call TRBJ2-5; a possible D gene is TRBD2 (5 bases). This CDR3 contains 13 residues. V lost 3 bases and J lost 2, with 7 bases in between. Per germline, CDR1 MNHNS and CDR2 SASEGT. CDR3 DNA: TGTGCCAGCAGTGATTGGACTCAAGAGACCCAGTACTTC. Its protein is CASSDWTQETQYF.

The chain is built from TRBV7-2 and TRBJ2-1; 13 bases are a match to TRBD2. The CDR3 has 14 residues. Germline CDR1 and CDR2: SGHTA and FQGNSA. Unmatched junction bases numbered 1, after V lost 4 bases and J lost 7 bases. The CDR3 region has the DNA TGTGCCAGCAGCTCGACTAGCGGGGGGAATGAGCAGTTCTTC. This encodes CASSSTSGGNEQFF.

This clone was observed once. CDR3 protein: CASPPGQNTDTQYF. For the CDR3, the DNA is TGCGCCAGCCCCCCGGGACAGAACACAGATACGCAGTATTTT. The chain carries TRBV10-1 and TRBJ2-3, with 7 positions matching TRBD1. The CDR3 sequence is 14 residues long. Unmatched junction bases numbered 7, after V lost 8 bases and J lost 2 bases. Germline CDR1 WNHNN, CDR2 SYGVQD (reference sequence).

The chain is built from TRBV9 and TRBJ1-2, with a tentative D call TRBD1 (5 bases). The germline V gene encodes CDR1 SGDLS and CDR2 YYNGEE. The V and J ends lost 2 bases and 7 bases respectively, with 9 bases between them. The CDR3 sequence is 12 residues long. CDR3 protein: CASSVGRAGYTF. The CDR3 DNA reads as TGTGCCAGCAGCGTGGGGCGAGCTGGCTACACCTTC.

This sequence joins TRBV11-1 and TRBJ2-5, with D possibly TRBD2 on 6 matching bases. The CDR3 has 13 residues. V lost 6 bases and J lost 2, with 10 bases in between. Germline V gene lookup returns CDR1 SGHAT and CDR2 FQDESV (reference sequence). CDR3 residues: CASRGRGQETQYF. In DNA form, the CDR3 reads TGTGCCAGCAGGGGACGGGGGCAAGAGACCCAGTACTTC.

The J gene is TRBJ2-1, the V gene TRBV5-5; a weak D match, TRBD1 (5 bases). Trimming left V 2 bases short and J 8 bases short, with 8 bases between. The CDR3 has 12 residues. Looked up from germline, CDR1 is SGHKS and CDR2 is YYEKEE (reference sequence). CDR3 sequence (DNA): TGTGCCAGCAGCTTCCTAGGGGATGAGCAGTTCTTC. Translating it yields CASSFLGDEQFF.

The chain combines TRBV4-1 with TRBJ2-7; TRBD2 aligns across 8 bases. CDR1 and CDR2 from the germline V gene are MGHRA and YSYEKL. The CDR3 has 16 residues. The V and J ends lost 1 base and 4 bases, in that order; junction bases with no gene match: 9. CDR3 sequence reads: CASSQASGLAMYEQYF. For the CDR3, the DNA is TGCGCCAGCAGCCAAGCTTCCGGACTAGCAATGTACGAGCAGTACTTC.